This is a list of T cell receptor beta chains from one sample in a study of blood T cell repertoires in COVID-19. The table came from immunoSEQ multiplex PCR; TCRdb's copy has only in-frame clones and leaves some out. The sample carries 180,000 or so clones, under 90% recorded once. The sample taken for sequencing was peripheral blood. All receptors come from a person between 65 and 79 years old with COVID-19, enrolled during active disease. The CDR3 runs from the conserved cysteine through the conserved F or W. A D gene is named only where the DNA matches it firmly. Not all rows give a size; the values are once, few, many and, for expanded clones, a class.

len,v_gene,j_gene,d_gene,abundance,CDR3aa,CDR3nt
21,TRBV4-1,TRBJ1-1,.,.,CASSQVWSKNRPRRWKTEAFF,TGCGCCAGCAGCCAAGTTTGGAGCAAGAATCGGCCGCGGCGGTGGAAGACTGAAGCTTTCTTT
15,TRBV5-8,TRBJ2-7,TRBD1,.,CASTPRGLGSYEQYF,TGTGCCAGCACCCCCAGGGGGTTGGGCTCCTACGAGCAGTACTTC
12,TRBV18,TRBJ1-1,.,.,CASSPPGVRQIF,TGTGCCAGCTCACCACCAGGGGTTCGCCAGATATTT
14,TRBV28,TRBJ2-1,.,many,CASRLPGVANEQFF,TGTGCCAGCAGACTGCCGGGGGTAGCCAATGAGCAGTTCTTC
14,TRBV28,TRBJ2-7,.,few,CASRGGINYYEQYF,TGTGCCAGCAGGGGGGGTATAAACTACTACGAGCAGTACTTC
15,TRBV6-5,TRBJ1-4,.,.,CASSLGRATNEKLFF,TGTGCCAGCAGTTTGGGGAGGGCAACTAATGAAAAACTGTTTTTT
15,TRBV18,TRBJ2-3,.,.,CASSLKQTLTDTQYF,TGTGCCAGCTCTCTCAAACAAACGCTCACAGATACGCAGTATTTT
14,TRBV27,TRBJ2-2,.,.,CASSMDRYEGELFF,TGTGCCAGCAGTATGGACAGATACGAAGGGGAGCTGTTTTTT
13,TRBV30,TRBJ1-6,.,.,CAWDLSYNSPLHF,TGTGCCTGGGATCTATCCTATAATTCACCCCTCCACTTT
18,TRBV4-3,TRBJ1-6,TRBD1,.,CASSQDLVQAGGYSPLHF,TGCGCCAGCAGCCAAGATTTGGTTCAGGCAGGGGGTTATTCACCCCTCCACTTT
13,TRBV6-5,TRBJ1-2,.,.,CASTDGGARGYTF,TGTGCCAGCACCGACGGGGGGGCGCGGGGCTACACCTTC
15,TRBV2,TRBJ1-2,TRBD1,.,CASSDASGQKYGYTF,TGTGCCAGCAGCGACGCTTCGGGACAGAAGTATGGCTACACCTTC
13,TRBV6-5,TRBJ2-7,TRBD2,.,CASTPPSGHEQYF,TGTGCCAGCACCCCTCCTAGCGGGCACGAGCAGTACTTC
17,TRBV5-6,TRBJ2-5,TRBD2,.,CASSWRSLAGGRETQYF,TGTGCCAGCAGCTGGAGATCACTAGCGGGGGGGCGGGAGACCCAGTACTTC
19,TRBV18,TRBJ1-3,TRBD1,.,CASSPPGTGSLSIGNTIYF,TGTGCCAGCTCACCACCCGGGACAGGGTCGTTAAGTATTGGAAACACCATATATTTT
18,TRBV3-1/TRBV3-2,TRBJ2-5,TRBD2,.,CASSQQLRTSGAQETQYF,TGTGCCAGCAGCCAACAACTACGGACTAGCGGGGCACAAGAGACCCAGTACTTC
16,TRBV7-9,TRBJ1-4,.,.,CASSLVAVQGGEKLFF,TGTGCCAGCAGCTTAGTGGCCGTTCAGGGTGGTGAAAAACTGTTTTTT
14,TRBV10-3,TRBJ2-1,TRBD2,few,CAISGGSSYNEQFF,TGTGCCATCTCGGGCGGGAGTTCCTACAATGAGCAGTTCTTC
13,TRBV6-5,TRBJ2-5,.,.,CASDRGARETQYF,TGTGCCAGCGACCGGGGGGCGAGGGAGACCCAGTACTTC
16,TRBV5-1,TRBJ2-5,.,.,CASSLSPPSHQETQYF,TGCGCCAGCAGCTTGAGCCCCCCAAGCCATCAAGAGACCCAGTACTTC
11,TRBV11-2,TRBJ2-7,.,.,CASSSSYEQYF,TGTGCCAGCAGCTCTTCCTACGAGCAGTACTTC
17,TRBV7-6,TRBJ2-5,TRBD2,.,CASSQVGGRAVVETQYF,TGTGCCAGCAGCCAGGTGGGCGGGAGGGCCGTGGTAGAGACCCAGTACTTC
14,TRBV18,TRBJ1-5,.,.,CASSPERSNQPQHF,TGTGCCAGCTCACCCGAGAGAAGCAATCAGCCCCAGCATTTT
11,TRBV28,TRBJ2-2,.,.,CATSLVNELFF,TGTGCCACCTCACTGGTGAATGAGCTGTTTTTT
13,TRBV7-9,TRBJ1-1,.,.,CASSLERGTEAFF,TGTGCCAGCAGCTTAGAGCGGGGTACTGAAGCTTTCTTT
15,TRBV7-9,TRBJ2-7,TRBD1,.,CASSPPDRVSYEQYF,TGTGCCAGCAGCCCCCCCGACAGGGTGTCCTACGAGCAGTACTTC
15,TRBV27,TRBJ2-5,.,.,CASSLNFQRRETQYF,TGTGCCAGCAGTTTAAATTTCCAAAGGAGAGAGACCCAGTACTTC
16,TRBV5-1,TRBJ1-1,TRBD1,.,CASSLDQGASGTEAFF,TGCGCCAGCAGCTTGGATCAGGGGGCAAGTGGGACTGAAGCTTTCTTT
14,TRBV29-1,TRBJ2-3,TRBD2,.,CSVVLAGGQDTQYF,TGCAGCGTTGTATTGGCGGGAGGACAAGATACGCAGTATTTT
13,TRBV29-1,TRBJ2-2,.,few,CSVEPRNTGELFF,TGCAGCGTCGAGCCCCGGAACACCGGGGAGCTGTTTTTT
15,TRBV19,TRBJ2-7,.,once,CASSLSGTQSYEQYF,TGTGCCAGTAGTTTATCCGGGACACAATCCTACGAGCAGTACTTC
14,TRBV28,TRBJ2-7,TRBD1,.,CASRSQGASYEQYF,TGTGCCAGCAGGTCACAGGGGGCCTCCTACGAGCAGTACTTC
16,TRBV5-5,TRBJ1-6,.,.,CASSPNPQGMNSPLHF,TGTGCCAGCAGCCCCAATCCTCAGGGAATGAATTCACCCCTCCACTTT
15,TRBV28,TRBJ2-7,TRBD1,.,CASSLGDRGFSEQYF,TGTGCCAGCAGTCTGGGGGACAGGGGTTTTTCCGAGCAGTACTTC
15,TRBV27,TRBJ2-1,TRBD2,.,CASRWTSGSLNEQFF,TGTGCCAGCAGATGGACTAGCGGGAGTCTCAATGAGCAGTTCTTC
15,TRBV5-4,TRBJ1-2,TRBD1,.,CASSLAARGAYGYTF,TGTGCCAGCAGCTTGGCCGCCAGGGGGGCCTATGGCTACACCTTC
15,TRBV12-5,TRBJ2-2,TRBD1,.,CASGLWGQATGELFF,TGTGCTAGTGGTTTGTGGGGACAGGCCACCGGGGAGCTGTTTTTT
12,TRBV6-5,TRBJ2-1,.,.,CASKRGGNEQFF,TGTGCCAGCAAGCGAGGGGGCAATGAGCAGTTCTTC
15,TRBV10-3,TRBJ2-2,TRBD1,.,CAISGTGLTAGELFF,TGTGCCATCAGTGGGACAGGGCTTACGGCCGGGGAGCTGTTTTTT
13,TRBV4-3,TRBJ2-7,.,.,CASSQDFSGEQYF,TGCGCCAGCAGCCAAGACTTTTCGGGGGAGCAGTACTTC
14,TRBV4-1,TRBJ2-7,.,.,CASSQATRDYEQYF,TGCGCCAGCAGCCAAGCTACTAGAGACTACGAGCAGTACTTC
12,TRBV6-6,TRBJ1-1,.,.,CASSATQGQAFF,TGTGCCAGCAGTGCTACACAGGGTCAGGCTTTCTTT
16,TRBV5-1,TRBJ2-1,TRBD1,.,CASSFNPGQGSNEQFF,TGCGCCAGCAGCTTCAACCCGGGACAGGGCAGCAATGAGCAGTTCTTC
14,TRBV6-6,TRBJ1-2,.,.,CASYPGPDKRGYTF,TGTGCCAGCTATCCCGGTCCCGACAAAAGGGGCTACACCTTC
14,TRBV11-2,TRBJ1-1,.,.,CASSLFRANTEAFF,TGTGCCAGCAGCTTATTCAGGGCAAACACTGAAGCTTTCTTT
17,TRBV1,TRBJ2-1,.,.,CTCSHDDTAGRYNEQFF,TGCACCTGCAGCCACGACGATACGGCGGGGAGATACAATGAGCAGTTCTTC
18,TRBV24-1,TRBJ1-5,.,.,CATSDPTWVRDSNQPQHF,TGTGCCACCAGTGACCCCACTTGGGTCCGGGATAGCAATCAGCCCCAGCATTTT
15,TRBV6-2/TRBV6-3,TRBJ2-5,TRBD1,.,CASSSGQGVLETQYF,TGTGCCAGCAGTTCCGGACAGGGAGTTTTGGAGACCCAGTACTTC
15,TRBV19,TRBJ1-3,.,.,CASSFPGISGNTIYF,TGTGCCAGTAGTTTCCCGGGTATCTCTGGAAACACCATATATTTT
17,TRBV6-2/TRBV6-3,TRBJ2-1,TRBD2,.,CASSPGLAGGPLNEQFF,TGTGCCAGCAGCCCGGGACTAGCGGGGGGGCCACTCAATGAGCAGTTCTTC
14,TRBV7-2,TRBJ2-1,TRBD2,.,CASSSSGGPNEQFF,TGTGCCAGCAGCTCTAGCGGGGGGCCCAATGAGCAGTTCTTC
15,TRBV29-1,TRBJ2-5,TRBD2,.,CSVEGNGLAYETQYF,TGCAGCGTTGAAGGTAACGGACTAGCGTATGAGACCCAGTACTTC
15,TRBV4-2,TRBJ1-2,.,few,CASSQDRGTDYGYTF,TGTGCCAGCAGCCAAGATCGAGGGACTGACTATGGCTACACCTTC
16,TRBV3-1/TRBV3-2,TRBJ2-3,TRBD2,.,CASSQLRTSGEDTQYF,TGTGCCAGCAGCCAACTTAGGACTAGCGGGGAAGATACGCAGTATTTT
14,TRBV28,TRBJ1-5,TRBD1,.,CASSPLQGAQPQHF,TGTGCCAGCAGCCCTCTCCAGGGGGCTCAGCCCCAGCATTTT
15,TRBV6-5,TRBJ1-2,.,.,CASRPTQGPNYGYTF,TGTGCCAGCAGACCCACCCAGGGCCCAAACTATGGCTACACCTTC